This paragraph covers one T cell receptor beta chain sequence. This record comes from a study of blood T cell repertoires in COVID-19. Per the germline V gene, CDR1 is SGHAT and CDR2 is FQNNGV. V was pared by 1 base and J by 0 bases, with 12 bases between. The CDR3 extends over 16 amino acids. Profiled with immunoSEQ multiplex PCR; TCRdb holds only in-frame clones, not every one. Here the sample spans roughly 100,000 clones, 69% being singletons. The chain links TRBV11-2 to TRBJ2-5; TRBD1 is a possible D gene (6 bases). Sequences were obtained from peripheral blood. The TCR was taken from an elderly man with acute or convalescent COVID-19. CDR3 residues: CASSLVTAGDQETQYF. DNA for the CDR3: TGTGCCAGCAGCTTAGTCACTGCAGGGGACCAAGAGACCCAGTACTTC.